One and the same sample provided the 27 T cell receptor beta chains below, sequenced in a study of CD8+CD57+ T cells in acquired aplastic anemia. Profiling that covered TCR beta VDJ and CDR3 relied on genomic DNA as its template. TCRdb redid the calling of the reads with MiXCR, one entry per CDR3 protein. The sample carries about 210,000 distinct CDR3 sequences, 61% recorded once. The sample consisted of sorted CD4+, CD8+, or CD8+CD57+ T cells (not recorded which) from PBMCs. These TCRs come from a human donor in good health.

This sequence joins TRBV27 and TRBJ1-1; 10 nucleotides match TRBD1. Germline CDR1 is MNHEY and CDR2 is SMNVEV (reference sequence). The CDR3 has 15 residues. V lost 5 bases and J lost 5; bases outside the gene matches: 8. In DNA form, the CDR3 reads TGTGCCAGCAGTCTAGGGGGACAGGGGACAACTGAAGCTTTCTTT. Protein product: CASSLGGQGTTEAFF.

This clonotype was counted only a few times. The V gene is TRBV20-1, the J gene TRBJ2-1; 13 bases agree with TRBD2. The CDR3 is 14 residues long. Losses at the gene ends were 6 bases for V and 5 bases for J; bases not matched to a gene: 4. Germline V gene lookup returns CDR1 DFQATT and CDR2 SNEGSKA (reference sequence). CDR3 protein: CSARLAGGDNEQFF. DNA of the CDR3: TGCAGTGCGAGACTAGCGGGGGGTGACAATGAGCAGTTCTTC.

The chain has TRBV10-3 and TRBJ2-1, with 12 positions matching TRBD2. The V segment lost 5 bases and the J segment 7 bases; nucleotides outside the gene matches: 9. Germline V gene sequence: CDR1 ENHRY, CDR2 SYGVKD. The CDR3 totals 16 residues. The CDR3 here is CAISPRTSGVLNEQFF. The CDR3 DNA is TGTGCCATCAGTCCAAGGACTAGCGGGGTTTTGAATGAGCAGTTCTTC.

This rearrangement joins TRBV7-2 to TRBJ2-2, with TRBD1 matching over 7 bases. CDR1 and CDR2 (germline): SGHTA, FQGNSA. Losses at the gene ends were 4 bases for V and 6 bases for J; bases not matched to a gene: 8. This CDR3 spans 15 amino acids. The CDR3 sequence is CASSYPRGRAGELFF. The CDR3 DNA follows: TGTGCCAGCAGCTACCCAAGGGGGCGAGCCGGGGAGCTGTTTTTT. Full variable domain (missing parts from reference TRBV7-2 and TRBJ2-2): GAGVSQSPSNKVTEKGKDVELRCDPISGHTALYWYRQSLGQGLEFLIYFQGNSAPDKSGLPSDRFSAERTGGSVSTLTIQRTQQEDSAVYLCASSYPRGRAGELFFGEGSRLTVL.

This clonotype was found once. The genes are TRBV10-2 and TRBJ1-2; a weak D match, TRBD1 (6 bases). CDR1 is WSHSY, CDR2 SAAADI, per germline. With 7 bases removed from V and 4 bases from J, the gap between germline ends came to 10 bases. The CDR3 sequence is 12 residues long. In DNA form, the CDR3 reads TGCGCCAGCAAACAGGGCGCCTATGGCTACACCTTC. It is translated as CASKQGAYGYTF.

This clonotype is a singleton in its sample. This chain links TRBV7-8 with TRBJ1-5; no clear D. Trimming removed 1 base from V and 3 bases from J, with 4 bases in between. The CDR3 extends over 13 amino acids. Germline V gives CDR1 SGHVS, CDR2 FQNEAQ. The CDR3 here is CASSLEYNQPQHF. CDR3 bases: TGTGCCAGCAGCTTAGAGTACAATCAGCCCCAGCATTTT. Full variable domain (outside the CDR3, taken from reference TRBV7-8 and TRBJ1-5): GAGVSQSPRYKVAKRGQDVALRCDPISGHVSLFWYQQALGQGPEFLTYFQNEAQLDKSGLPSDRFFAERPEGSVSTLKIQRTQQEDSAVYLCASSLEYNQPQHFGDGTRLSIL.

The CDR3 DNA reads TGTGCCAGCAGCGTAGATGACAGGGGGTACCAGCCCCAGCATTTT. It translates to CASSVDDRGYQPQHF. This chain uses TRBV9 with TRBJ1-5, with 9 bases identical to TRBD1. The length of the CDR3 is 15 residues. CDR1 SGDLS and CDR2 YYNGEE come from the germline V gene. Trimming took 0 bases from V and 7 from J; bases not matched to a gene: 5.

The chain links TRBV12-3 or TRBV12-4 to TRBJ2-7; D not resolved. V shed 2 bases and J shed 2 bases, with 10 bases lying between them. The CDR3 runs 14 residues. The CDR3 here is CASSLSSMTYEQYF. For the CDR3, the DNA is TGTGCCAGCAGTTTAAGCAGTATGACCTACGAGCAGTACTTC.

This chain joins TRBV5-8 and TRBJ2-5; D is perhaps TRBD1 (7 bases). This CDR3 region has 16 residues. CDR1 and CDR2 (germline): SGHTS, YDEGEE. V lost 1 base to trimming and J lost 6 bases, with 19 bases between them. For the CDR3, the DNA is TGTGCCAGCAGCTTGCCCAGGGGGGCGGACGAGCAGACCCAGTACTTC. This gives the protein CASSLPRGADEQTQYF. Full variable domain (rest looked up from reference TRBV5-8 and TRBJ2-5): EAGVTQSPTHLIKTRGQQATLRCSPISGHTSVYWYQQALGLGLQFLLWYDEGEERNRGNFPPRFSGRQFPNYSSELNVNALELEDSALYLCASSLPRGADEQTQYFGPGTRLLVL.

The chain is built from TRBV6-5 and TRBJ2-3; TRBD1 matches at 8 bases. The CDR3 is 13 residues long. Germline V lookup: CDR1 MNHEY, CDR2 SVGAGI. V gave up 6 bases and J gave up 5 bases; unmatched junction bases: 4. In nucleotides, the CDR3 is TGTGCCAGCAGGCTGACAGGGGAAGATACGCAGTATTTT. It codes for CASRLTGEDTQYF.

The rearrangement links TRBV20-1 to TRBJ2-1, with 8 bases matching TRBD1. Per the germline V gene, CDR1 is DFQATT and CDR2 is SNEGSKA (reference sequence). CDR3 length equals 18 residues. The ends lost 1 base at V and 2 bases at J; junction bases unmatched: 13. The CDR3 DNA follows: TGCAGTGCTAGAGGGCAGGGGGCTATCGGACTCGCCTACAATGAGCAGTTCTTC. Its translation: CSARGQGAIGLAYNEQFF.

The CDR3 DNA reads TGTGCCAGCAGTTTGGCCGGGAGCGCCTACACCTTC. It encodes CASSLAGSAYTF. The chain is built from TRBV12-3 or TRBV12-4 and TRBJ1-2, with D unclear. This CDR3 region has 12 residues. Trimming shortened V by 3 bases and J by 10 bases, and 12 bases separated the two germline ends.

This rearrangement joins TRBV27 to TRBJ2-3; D might be TRBD2 (5 bases). V dropped 4 bases and J dropped 5 bases, with 16 bases sitting between them. CDR3 size: 15 residues. Per the germline V gene, CDR1 is MNHEY and CDR2 is SMNVEV (reference sequence). CDR3 loop: CASSSNAGVIDTQYF. CDR3 DNA: TGTGCCAGCAGTTCCAACGCGGGTGTGATAGATACGCAGTATTTT.

V is TRBV2 and J is TRBJ1-1; weak D call: TRBD1 (5 bases). The CDR3 loop spans 11 amino acids. V lost 8 bases, J lost 1 base, and 5 bases lay in between. CDR1 and CDR2 (germline): SNHLY, FYNNEI. CDR3 amino acids: CASQGNTEAFF. CDR3 bases: TGTGCCAGCCAGGGGAACACTGAAGCTTTCTTT.

As regards this clonotype: The junction does not match germline at one end; this may be a read error. The CDR3 DNA sequence: TGTGCCAGCAGCCCCTCCGGGATTTCATTC. The encoded protein is CASSPSGISF. J is TRBJ2-5 and V is TRBV9; D is perhaps TRBD2 (5 bases). The V gene's germline CDR1 is SGDLS and CDR2 YYNGEE. This CDR3 region has 10 residues.

This sequence joins TRBV19 and TRBJ2-2; TRBD1 matches at 9 bases. CDR3 length: 13 amino acids. Per germline, CDR1 LNHDA and CDR2 SQIVND (reference sequence). Trimming removed 10 bases from V and 6 bases from J; junction bases left unmatched: 6. The CDR3 sequence: CAIRDREAGELFF. DNA for the CDR3: TGTGCCATTAGGGACAGGGAGGCCGGGGAGCTGTTTTTT.

The chain joins TRBV7-9 to TRBJ2-1, with D possibly TRBD2 on 5 matching bases. The CDR3 extends over 16 amino acids. Germline V gene sequence: CDR1 SEHNR, CDR2 FQNEAQ (reference sequence). The V end lost 0 bases, the J end lost 2 bases, and 11 bases lay between the germline ends. The DNA of the CDR3 is TGTGCCAGCAGCTTAGCGGTTCGGGGAGCCTACAATGAGCAGTTCTTC. It translates to CASSLAVRGAYNEQFF.

This clonotype was found once. The CDR3 DNA reads TGTGCCATCGGTACACAAGAGACCCAGTACTTC. Translated, it gives CAIGTQETQYF. This chain links TRBV10-3 with TRBJ2-5; D gene unclear. Germline lookup yields CDR1 ENHRY and CDR2 SYGVKD. This CDR3 is built from 11 residues. Trimming removed 8 bases at V and 2 bases at J, with 6 bases between.

The V call is TRBV12-3 or TRBV12-4, the J call TRBJ2-7; TRBD1 agrees at 7 bases. The CDR3 totals 17 residues. J lost 0 bases, V lost 3 bases, and 11 bases had no gene match. CDR3 in amino acids: CASSLSIGDRSSYEQYF. The CDR3, as DNA: TGTGCCAGCAGTTTGTCTATCGGGGACAGATCCTCCTACGAGCAGTACTTC.

The V call is TRBV6-1, the J call TRBJ2-7, with no clear D. This CDR3 has 12 residues. Germline V gene sequence: CDR1 MNHNS, CDR2 SASEGT. Trimming left V 6 bases short and J 2 bases short, with 8 bases between. CDR3 DNA: TGTGCCAGCAGCTCGTATCCCTACGAGCAGTACTTC. Amino acid sequence: CASSSYPYEQYF.

The rearrangement joins TRBV7-6 to TRBJ1-1, with D perhaps matching TRBD1 (5 bases). Trimming removed 5 bases from V and 2 bases from J, with 15 bases in between. The CDR3 is 15 residues long. CDR1 and CDR2 from the germline V gene are SGHVS and FNYEAQ. CDR3 nucleotides: TGTGCCAGCAGCCTAGATAATACAGGCAACACTGAAGCTTTCTTT. Translation: CASSLDNTGNTEAFF.

This clonotype was counted ten times or more. The chain recombines TRBV5-1 with TRBJ1-1, with TRBD1 identical over 7 bases. This CDR3 has 13 amino acids. V was pared by 3 bases and J by 11 bases, with 10 bases of the junction left unmatched. Looked up from germline, CDR1 is SGHRS and CDR2 is YFSETQ. The CDR3 bases are TGCGCCAGCAGCTCCCTTGACAGGGTCGAGGCTTTCTTT. Residues: CASSSLDRVEAFF.

The V and J genes are TRBV6-5 and TRBJ2-3; tentatively, D is TRBD1 (5 bases). The V and J ends lost 8 bases and 2 bases respectively, with 11 bases between them. The V gene's germline CDR1 is MNHEY and CDR2 SVGAGI. CDR3 length: 13 amino acids. The CDR3 sequence is CASVGDYTDTQYF. The CDR3 nucleotides read TGTGCCAGCGTAGGGGATTACACAGATACGCAGTATTTT.

A remark on this clonotype: The junction departs from germline at one end; a sequencing error may be responsible. The V call is TRBV6-2 or TRBV6-3, the J call TRBJ1-1; D unresolved. The length of the CDR3 is 17 residues. The germline V gene has CDR1 MNHEY and CDR2 SVGEGT. CDR3 in DNA: TGTGCCAGCAGTTACCAGGTTGGGTGGTTAATGAACGCTGAAGCTTTCTTT. It is translated as CASSYQVGWLMNAEAFF.

This clonotype was recorded a few times. This chain uses TRBV12-3 or TRBV12-4 with TRBJ2-5, with 11 nucleotides matching TRBD2. This CDR3 is 14 amino acids long. The junction had 2 bases not matched to a gene; V was cut back by 6 bases and J by 2 bases. The CDR3 reads CASRLAGVQETQYF. In nucleotides, the CDR3 is TGTGCCAGCAGACTAGCGGGGGTACAAGAGACCCAGTACTTC.

The rearrangement joins TRBV7-2 to TRBJ1-5; D unresolved. Trimming removed 1 base at V and 2 bases at J, with 6 bases between. The CDR3 length is 14 residues. Germline loops: CDR1 SGHTA, CDR2 FQGNSA. This chain's CDR3 is CASSLEHGNQPQHF. The CDR3 DNA sequence: TGTGCCAGCAGCTTAGAGCACGGCAATCAGCCCCAGCATTTT.

V gene TRBV6-1 combines with J gene TRBJ2-1; TRBD1 matches 8 bases. Losses at the gene ends were 7 bases for V and 4 bases for J; bases not matched to a gene: 9. The CDR3 covers 15 residues. CDR1 and CDR2 (germline): MNHNS, SASEGT. The CDR3 DNA is TGTGCCAGCACCCTAACTCAGGGGGCTTACAATGAGCAGTTCTTC. Translated: CASTLTQGAYNEQFF.